This entry lists 22 T cell receptor beta chains sequenced from one sample in a study of monozygotic twins with inflammatory bowel disease. TCRdb reprocessed the 5' RACE reads; each CDR3 protein has one entry and no DNA is given. The sample has 85,000 to 110,000 distinct CDR3 sequences. The sequenced material came from blood. The receptors here all came from a human donor with ulcerative colitis or Crohn's disease, or a healthy co-twin of an affected twin (not recorded which).

The rearrangement uses TRBV7-8 and TRBJ1-2. The CDR3 sequence is 14 residues long. The germline V gene encodes CDR1 SGHVS and CDR2 FQNEAQ. This CDR3 is CASSSTESNYGYTF.

The chain is built from TRBV12-3 or TRBV12-4 and TRBJ2-7; as DNA is missing, the TRBD2 call by TCRdb cannot be tested. The CDR3 is 15 amino acids. The CDR3 protein is CASSPGLASSYEQYF.

The CDR3: CSANRGGDEQFF. The gene calls are TRBV20-1 and TRBJ2-1; without DNA, the TCRdb call of TRBD1 cannot be checked. This CDR3 spans 12 amino acids. Germline V gene sequence: CDR1 DFQATT, CDR2 SNEGSKA (reference sequence).

J is TRBJ2-1 and V is TRBV7-2; the D call from TCRdb, TRBD1, cannot be confirmed without DNA. Germline loops: CDR1 SGHTA, CDR2 FQGNSA. The CDR3 is 12 residues long. The CDR3 is CASSLLQGAKFF.

The chain recombines TRBV7-8 with TRBJ1-5; TCRdb proposes TRBD1, but this gene call is untestable without DNA. Germline V lookup: CDR1 SGHVS, CDR2 FQNEAQ. The CDR3 loop spans 16 amino acids. CDR3 amino acids: CASSLGPGASNQPQHF.

The rearrangement uses TRBV6-1 and TRBJ1-5; TCRdb picks TRBD1, but there is no DNA to check that call. From germline, CDR1 is MNHNS and CDR2 SASEGT. The CDR3 consists of 15 residues. The CDR3 region is CDSSRVGTGDQPQHF.

This sequence joins TRBV7-9 and TRBJ1-2. The germline CDR1 and CDR2 sequences are SEHNR and FQNEAQ (reference sequence). This CDR3 has 13 residues. The CDR3 sequence is CASRAASNYGYTF.

The chain links TRBV4-3 to TRBJ2-2; TCRdb picks TRBD1, but there is no DNA to check that call. Per germline, CDR1 LGHNA and CDR2 YSLEER. The CDR3 runs to 14 residues. This CDR3 is CASSPRGQSGELFF.

The CDR3 is CASSLGPGANVLTF. The rearrangement uses TRBV7-3 and TRBJ2-6. Looked up from germline, CDR1 is SGHTA and CDR2 is FQGTGA. CDR3 length: 14 amino acids. The whole variable domain, filled in from reference TRBV7-3 and TRBJ2-6, reads GAGVSQTPSNKVTEKGKYVELRCDPISGHTALYWYRQSLGQGPEFLIYFQGTGAADDSGLPNDRFFAVRPEGSVSTLKIQRTERGDSAVYLCASSLGPGANVLTFGAGSRLTVL.

This chain uses TRBV4-2 with TRBJ2-1; lacking DNA, the TRBD2 call made by TCRdb goes unchecked. Per the germline V gene, CDR1 is LGHNA and CDR2 is YNFKEQ. The CDR3 is 16 residues long. CDR3 amino acids: CASSQRLAVSYNEQFF.

This rearrangement joins TRBV24-1 to TRBJ2-1; lacking DNA, the TRBD1 call made by TCRdb goes unchecked. Per the germline V gene, CDR1 is KGHDR and CDR2 is SFDVKD. The length of the CDR3 is 13 residues. The CDR3 sequence is CATSDPDSLGQFF.

This chain joins TRBV4-3 and TRBJ1-4. The germline CDR1 and CDR2 sequences are LGHNA and YSLEER. This CDR3 has 14 amino acids. CDR3 loop: CASSPRTPGEKLFF.

V gene TRBV15 combines with J gene TRBJ2-1; TCRdb lists TRBD1, though no DNA is available to test this call. CDR1 LNHNV and CDR2 YYDKDF come from the germline V gene (reference sequence). This CDR3 is 15 amino acids long. The CDR3 loop reads CATKRGGLSYNEQFF.

The CDR3 sequence: CASSLQGHLASGANVLTF. The gene calls are TRBV28 and TRBJ2-6; TCRdb lists TRBD1, though no DNA is available to test this call. Per the germline V gene, CDR1 is MDHEN and CDR2 is SYDVKM. The CDR3 sequence is 18 residues long.

The chain recombines TRBV20-1 with TRBJ2-3; TCRdb's D call, TRBD2, is unchecked because there is no DNA. CDR1 is DFQATT and CDR2 is SNEGSKA in the germline V gene (reference sequence). This CDR3 is 16 amino acids long. The CDR3 is CSATGLAGGPTDTQYF.

The rearrangement joins TRBV4-3 to TRBJ1-2; the TCRdb call, TRBD1, lacks DNA for checking. Germline assignment: CDR1 LGHNA and CDR2 YSLEER. This CDR3 region has 15 residues. The CDR3 is CASSHDSGTGYGYTF.

V usage is TRBV6-4 and J usage is TRBJ1-4. The CDR3 is 13 residues long. Germline loops: CDR1 MRHNA, CDR2 SNTAGT. CDR3 in amino acids: CASSPREGEKLFF.

The chain couples TRBV12-3 or TRBV12-4 to TRBJ1-3. The CDR3 is made up of 14 amino acids. CDR3 amino acids: CASSLNGPGNTIYF.

The V and J genes are TRBV28 and TRBJ2-3; the TRBD1 assignment by TCRdb is unverifiable without DNA. This CDR3 spans 15 amino acids. Germline values: CDR1 MDHEN, CDR2 SYDVKM. CDR3 sequence: CASSLGQGATDTQYF.

The rearrangement joins TRBV20-1 to TRBJ1-2; checking the TCRdb D call of TRBD1 is not possible without DNA. The germline V gene encodes CDR1 DFQATT and CDR2 SNEGSKA (reference sequence). The CDR3 covers 13 residues. This CDR3 is CSARVSGHYGYTF.

The gene calls are TRBV12-3 or TRBV12-4 and TRBJ2-5; the D call of TRBD1 rests on TCRdb alone, since no DNA is present to check it. The length of the CDR3 is 15 residues. CDR3 protein: CASSFRRGPQETQYF.

The chain combines TRBV3-1 with TRBJ2-1. The CDR3 covers 17 residues. Germline V gene data show CDR1 as LGHDT and CDR2 as YNNKEL (reference sequence). The CDR3 here is CASSQAQKAPETFAQFF.